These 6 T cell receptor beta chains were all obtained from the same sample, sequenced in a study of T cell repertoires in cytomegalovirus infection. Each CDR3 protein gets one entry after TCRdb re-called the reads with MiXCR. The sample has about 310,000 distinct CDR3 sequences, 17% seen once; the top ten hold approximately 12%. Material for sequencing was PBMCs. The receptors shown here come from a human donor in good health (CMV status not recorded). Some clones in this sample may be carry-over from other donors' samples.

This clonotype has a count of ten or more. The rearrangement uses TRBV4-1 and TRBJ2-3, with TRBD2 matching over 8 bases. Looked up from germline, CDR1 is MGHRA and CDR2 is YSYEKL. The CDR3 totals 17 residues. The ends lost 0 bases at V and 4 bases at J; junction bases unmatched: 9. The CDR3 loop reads CASSQDGLGLDSDTQYF. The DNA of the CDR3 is TGCGCCAGCAGCCAAGATGGGTTGGGACTAGACTCAGATACGCAGTATTTT.

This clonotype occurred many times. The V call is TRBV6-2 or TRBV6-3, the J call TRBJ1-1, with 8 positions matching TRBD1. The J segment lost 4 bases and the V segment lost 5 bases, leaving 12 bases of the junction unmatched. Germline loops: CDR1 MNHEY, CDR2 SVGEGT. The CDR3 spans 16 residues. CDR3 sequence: CASSDLPGGAGTEAFF. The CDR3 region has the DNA TGTGCCAGCAGTGACTTGCCAGGGGGCGCGGGCACTGAAGCTTTCTTT.

Here the CDR3 DNA reads TGTGCCAGTAGTGTGGCTAGCGGGGGGTCGGATACGCAGTATTTT. Its protein product is CASSVASGGSDTQYF. The V gene is TRBV19, the J gene TRBJ2-3, with TRBD2 matching over 11 bases. Unmatched junction bases numbered 7, after V lost 5 bases and J lost 6 bases. The CDR3 has 15 amino acids. Germline V gene sequence: CDR1 LNHDA, CDR2 SQIVND (reference sequence).

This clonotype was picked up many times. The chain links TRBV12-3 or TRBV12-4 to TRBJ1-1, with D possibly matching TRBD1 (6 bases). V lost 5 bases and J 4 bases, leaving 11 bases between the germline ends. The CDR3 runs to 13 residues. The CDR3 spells CASSRMTGTEAFF. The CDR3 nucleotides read TGTGCCAGCAGTCGCATGACAGGCACTGAAGCTTTCTTT.

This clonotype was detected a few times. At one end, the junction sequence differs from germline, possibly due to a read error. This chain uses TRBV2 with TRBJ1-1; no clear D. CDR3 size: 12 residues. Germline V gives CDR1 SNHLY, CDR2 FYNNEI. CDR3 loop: CASSENAPEAFF. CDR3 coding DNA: TGTGCCAGCAGTGAGAACGCTCCTGAGGCTTTCTTT. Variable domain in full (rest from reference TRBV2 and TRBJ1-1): EPEVTQTPSHQVTQMGQEVILRCVPISNHLYFYWYRQILGQKVEFLVSFYNNEISEKSEIFDDQFSVERPDGSNFTLKIRSTKLEDSAMYFCASSENAPEAFFGQGTRLTVV.

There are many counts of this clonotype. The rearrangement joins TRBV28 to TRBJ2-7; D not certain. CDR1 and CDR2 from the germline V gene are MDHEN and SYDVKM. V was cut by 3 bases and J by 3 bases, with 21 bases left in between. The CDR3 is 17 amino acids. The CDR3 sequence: CASSFGFGLDRLYEQYF. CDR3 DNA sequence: TGTGCCAGCAGTTTTGGGTTCGGTCTTGACCGACTCTACGAGCAGTACTTC.